The T cell receptor beta chain under discussion was sequenced for a study of T cells in localized non-small cell lung cancer. The CDR3 consists of 14 residues. V was pared by 7 bases and J by 3 bases, with 4 bases of the junction left unmatched. Looked up from germline, CDR1 is MNHNS and CDR2 is SASEGT. Clones were sequenced by immunoSEQ multiplex PCR, and TCRdb holds only the in-frame ones, with some missing. The sample has 25,000 to 35,000 clones; 88% are singletons. Study-level results: Uninvolved adjacent lung, not tumor, had the highest T cell clonality. Appearances in adjacent lung were noted for a median 57 of the top 100 tumor clones.

Note on this clone: The antigen remains unidentified.

This clonotype originated in a female donor over 55 with stage III squamous cell lung carcinoma. The source was peripheral blood, collected before any cancer treatment. This sequence joins TRBV6-1 and TRBJ2-2, with 8 nucleotides matching TRBD1. The CDR3 DNA reads TGTGCCAGCACCTGGACAGGGTACACCGGGGAGCTGTTTTTT. Translated, it gives CASTWTGYTGELFF.